Below are 25 T cell receptor beta chains sequenced from a single sample in a study of CXCR3-negative and CXCR3-positive naive CD8 T cells (dated by TCRdb to the late 2010s). The full study reports these points: Compared with CXCR3-negative naive cells, CXCR3-positive naive cells had TRB CDR3s with higher hydrophobicity (lower Kidera factor 4), lower energy, and higher strength and volume indices.

These receptors have no known antigen. These reads were obtained on a NextSeq 550. The Human TCR Profiling Kit (MiLaboratory) was used to make UMI-labeled 5' RACE TRB cDNA libraries. After reprocessing by TCRdb, each CDR3 protein sequence is one entry, and no DNA is given. The sample table records roughly 120,000 distinct CDR3 sequences. Under 0.75% of the sample belongs to the ten largest clones. Sequenced material: naive CXCR3+ CD8+ T cells from blood. In light of the paper, this sample's cell subset or site label describes: CD45RO-CCR7+CD27+CD95- naive CD8+ T cells expressing CXCR3 (TNR3+). These receptors originate from a human donor in good health. Some clones in this sample may be carry-over from other donors' samples.

The chain has TRBV6-5 and TRBJ2-6. The CDR3 has 14 residues. The germline gives CDR1 MNHEY, CDR2 SVGAGI. CDR3 sequence: CASSENSGANVLTF.

The V and J genes are TRBV6-2 or TRBV6-3 and TRBJ2-1. The CDR3 has 13 amino acids. Looked up from germline, CDR1 is MNHEY and CDR2 is SVGEGT. The CDR3 here is CASNLTPYNEQFF.

The rearrangement links TRBV11-2 to TRBJ1-1; the TRBD1 assignment by TCRdb is unverifiable without DNA. The CDR3 is made up of 15 amino acids. Germline CDR1 is SGHAT and CDR2 is FQNNGV. This chain's CDR3 is CASSLGTGGGTEAFF.

This chain joins TRBV29-1 and TRBJ2-7. The CDR3 covers 12 residues. Germline CDR1 is SQVTM and CDR2 is ANQGSEA. This chain's CDR3 is CSVVVISYEQYF.

The V and J genes are TRBV14 and TRBJ2-1; TCRdb selects TRBD2, and the lack of DNA leaves this call unchecked. Looked up from germline, CDR1 is SGHDN and CDR2 is FVKESK. This CDR3 region has 15 residues. This CDR3 is CASSANRAPYNEQFF.

The rearrangement links TRBV4-3 to TRBJ2-7. The CDR3 consists of 14 residues. Germline V gene lookup returns CDR1 LGHNA and CDR2 YSLEER. CDR3: CASSQDRGSYEQYF.

The chain is built from TRBV11-2 and TRBJ1-4. CDR1 and CDR2 (germline): SGHAT, FQNNGV. The CDR3 loop spans 15 amino acids. CDR3 loop: CASSSEASNGEKLFF.

The rearrangement joins TRBV4-1 to TRBJ1-1; TCRdb proposes TRBD1, but this gene call is untestable without DNA. Germline V gene sequence: CDR1 MGHRA, CDR2 YSYEKL. The CDR3 spans 14 residues. CDR3 in amino acids: CASSHSYGAIEAFF.

V usage is TRBV7-9 and J usage is TRBJ2-5. In germline, CDR1 is SEHNR, CDR2 FQNEAQ (reference sequence). The CDR3 totals 11 residues. CDR3 residues: CASSLEETRYF.

V gene TRBV21-1 combines with J gene TRBJ1-6. TRBV21-1 is described as a pseudogene. The CDR3 sequence is 15 residues long. This CDR3 reads CASRPGGIRNSPLHF.

V usage is TRBV4-1 and J usage is TRBJ1-3. Germline V lookup: CDR1 MGHRA, CDR2 YSYEKL. The CDR3 totals 15 residues. The CDR3 reads CASSQENWSGNTIYF.

The J gene is TRBJ2-1, the V gene TRBV4-1. The CDR3 extends over 16 amino acids. CDR1 is MGHRA, CDR2 YSYEKL, per germline. The CDR3 loop is CASSRAGGLPYNEQFF.

This chain links TRBV20-1 with TRBJ2-7; the D gene TCRdb calls, TRBD2, cannot be checked with no DNA. This CDR3 region has 15 residues. Germline CDR1 reads DFQATT; CDR2 reads SNEGSKA (reference sequence). CDR3 sequence: CSARARGLAPHEQYF.

This chain connects TRBV29-1 to TRBJ1-4. Germline V lookup: CDR1 SQVTM, CDR2 ANQGSEA. The CDR3 has 13 residues. The CDR3 sequence is CSATAATNEKLFF.

CDR3 sequence reads: CASSPSGGSYGYTF. The V and J genes are TRBV4-3 and TRBJ1-2; the D call of TRBD1 rests on TCRdb alone, since no DNA is present to check it. The CDR3 loop spans 14 amino acids. Germline loops: CDR1 LGHNA, CDR2 YSLEER.

The V call is TRBV6-2 or TRBV6-3, the J call TRBJ2-1; no DNA is available, so the TRBD2 call from TCRdb remains unchecked. CDR1 and CDR2 (germline): MNHEY, SVGEGT. There are 17 residues in the CDR3. The CDR3 is CATKGREGQLSYNEQFF.

The chain links TRBV7-9 to TRBJ2-7; the TCRdb call, TRBD2, lacks DNA for checking. Germline-derived CDR1 and CDR2 are SEHNR and FQNEAQ (reference sequence). This CDR3 has 16 amino acids. CDR3 amino acids: CASSSATDLRTDMQYF.

V gene TRBV12-3 or TRBV12-4 combines with J gene TRBJ1-1; TCRdb outputs TRBD1, but without DNA this stays unchecked. There are 12 residues in the CDR3. CDR3 sequence: CASSLGTGEAFF.

This sequence joins TRBV11-3 and TRBJ2-7; TCRdb names TRBD1, which stays unverified in the absence of DNA. Per the germline V gene, CDR1 is SGHNT and CDR2 is YENEEA. The CDR3 is 14 residues long. This chain's CDR3 is CASSFSGQAYEQYF. The whole variable domain, filled in from reference TRBV11-3 and TRBJ2-7, reads EAGVVQSPRYKIIEKKQPVAFWCNPISGHNTLYWYLQNLGQGPELLIRYENEEAVDDSQLPKDRFSAERLKGVDSTLKIQPAELGDSAVYLCASSFSGQAYEQYFGPGTRLTVT.

V gene TRBV12-3 or TRBV12-4 combines with J gene TRBJ2-5; TCRdb lists TRBD1, though no DNA is available to test this call. This CDR3 is built from 15 residues. CDR3 sequence: CASRASSGGSETQYF.

The chain is built from TRBV20-1 and TRBJ2-7; TCRdb calls TRBD2, which cannot be checked without DNA. The CDR3 runs 16 residues. Germline CDR1 DFQATT, CDR2 SNEGSKA (reference sequence). The CDR3 region is CSALPGTSGISYEQYF.

The chain uses TRBV3-1 and TRBJ2-7; TCRdb's D call of TRBD2 is untestable without DNA. Germline CDR1 LGHDT, CDR2 YNNKEL (reference sequence). The CDR3 is 15 residues long. The CDR3 loop reads CASSPGLAGGQEQYF.

This sequence joins TRBV6-5 and TRBJ1-5; TCRdb designates TRBD1, a call that cannot be tested without DNA. This CDR3 spans 14 amino acids. The germline V gene has CDR1 MNHEY and CDR2 SVGAGI. Here the CDR3 reads CASSPYRDSQPQHF.

The V call is TRBV4-1, the J call TRBJ1-1; TCRdb returns TRBD1, unconfirmable since there is no DNA. CDR1 is MGHRA and CDR2 is YSYEKL in the germline V gene. The CDR3 sequence is 14 residues long. The CDR3 is CASSQDDQGLEAFF.

V is TRBV29-1 and J is TRBJ1-3; TCRdb gives TRBD1 as the D gene, but with no DNA this cannot be confirmed. The CDR3 is made up of 13 amino acids. CDR1 SQVTM and CDR2 ANQGSEA come from the germline V gene. The CDR3 region is CSAVTPGGNTIYF.